This entry lists 9 T cell receptor beta chains sequenced from one sample in a study of blood T cell repertoires in COVID-19. Profiling relied on immunoSEQ multiplex PCR, and the TCRdb table lists in-frame clones only, not all of them. The sample has tens of thousands of clones, about four fifths seen once. Sequencing input: peripheral blood. These receptors were collected from a woman aged 80 or over with active or convalescent COVID-19.

The chain links TRBV7-2 to TRBJ2-7, with 10 bases matching TRBD2. The germline CDR1 and CDR2 sequences are SGHTA and FQGNSA. The CDR3 has 15 residues. Trimming took 1 base from V and 2 from J; bases not matched to a gene: 2. CDR3 bases: TGTGCCAGCAGCTTAGGGACTAGCGGAACCTACGAGCAGTACTTC. It yields the protein CASSLGTSGTYEQYF.

This rearrangement joins TRBV18 to TRBJ1-2, with D hard to call. The CDR3 runs 12 residues. Germline V gene lookup returns CDR1 KGHSH and CDR2 LQKENI. Trimming pared 3 bases from V and 6 bases from J, leaving 8 bases between. The CDR3 region has the DNA TGTGCCAGCTCACCGTCGAGCGATGGCTACACCTTC. Encoded protein: CASSPSSDGYTF.

This chain uses TRBV7-9 with TRBJ1-1; 10 nucleotides agree with TRBD1. This CDR3 is built from 16 residues. V trimming: 5 bases; J trimming: 4 bases; junction bases outside the gene matches: 10. Germline loops: CDR1 SEHNR, CDR2 FQNEAQ (reference sequence). Here the CDR3 DNA reads TGTGCCAGCAGCCGTCCCGGGACAGGGGTAGTCACTGAAGCTTTCTTT. This sequence encodes CASSRPGTGVVTEAFF.

This clone was seen a handful of times. DNA of the CDR3: TGTGCCAGCAGCTTTCCCGGGGGAAACGAGCAGTACTTC. This sequence encodes CASSFPGGNEQYF. The chain uses TRBV7-9 and TRBJ2-7, with D perhaps matching TRBD2 (6 bases). Germline lookup yields CDR1 SEHNR and CDR2 FQNEAQ (reference sequence). The length of the CDR3 is 13 residues. The V end lost 3 bases, the J end lost 5 bases, and 11 bases lay between the germline ends.

The rearrangement uses TRBV28 and TRBJ1-2; 7 nucleotides match TRBD1. The CDR3 loop spans 14 amino acids. The germline CDR1 and CDR2 sequences are MDHEN and SYDVKM. After removal of 6 bases from V and 5 bases from J, the junction contained 9 bases not matched to a gene. DNA for the CDR3: TGTGCCAGCAGCGGTTCGACAGGGAGGTATGGCTACACCTTC. Translation: CASSGSTGRYGYTF.

The chain links TRBV5-1 to TRBJ2-5, with 8 positions matching TRBD2. CDR3 length equals 13 residues. Germline V gene sequence: CDR1 SGHRS, CDR2 YFSETQ. Trimming at V came to 7 bases and at J to 3 bases, leaving 5 bases not matched to a gene. For the CDR3, the DNA is TGCGCCAGCGGGGCGGGGGGCAAAGAGACCCAGTACTTC. The encoded protein is CASGAGGKETQYF.

This sequence joins TRBV28 and TRBJ2-7; 10 positions match TRBD1. The CDR3 is 15 amino acids. In germline, CDR1 is MDHEN, CDR2 SYDVKM. V gave up 4 bases and J gave up 3 bases; unmatched junction bases: 6. The CDR3 loop is CASSSYGTGDYEQYF. DNA for the CDR3: TGTGCCAGCAGTTCTTACGGGACAGGGGACTACGAGCAGTACTTC. Drawing the rest from reference TRBV28 and TRBJ2-7, the complete variable domain is DVKVTQSSRYLVKRTGEKVFLECVQDMDHENMFWYRQDPGLGLRLIYFSYDVKMKEKGDIPEGYSVSREKKERFSLILESASTNQTSMYLCASSSYGTGDYEQYFGPGTRLTVT.

The rearrangement joins TRBV9 to TRBJ2-3; 15 positions match TRBD2. Trimming cost V 1 base and J 11 bases; bases outside gene matches: 32. Germline V lookup: CDR1 SGDLS, CDR2 YYNGEE. The CDR3 is made up of 24 amino acids. CDR3 residues: CASSVSPEVGLAGGTRRIPEGQYF. For the CDR3, the DNA is TGTGCCAGCAGCGTATCGCCCGAGGTAGGACTAGCGGGAGGGACGAGGAGAATACCTGAGGGGCAGTATTTT.

This clone came up a few times. The chain has TRBV9 and TRBJ2-5, with 10 bases fitting TRBD2. The junction had 6 bases not matched to a gene; V was cut back by 4 bases and J by 0 bases. The CDR3 is made up of 16 amino acids. Germline lookup yields CDR1 SGDLS and CDR2 YYNGEE. The CDR3 sequence: CASSRGLAANQETQYF. CDR3 nucleotides: TGTGCCAGCAGCAGAGGACTAGCGGCAAACCAAGAGACCCAGTACTTC.